The 6 T cell receptor beta chains given below trace back to one sample, sequenced in a study of identical twins. TCRdb used MiXCR to reprocess the 5' RACE reads, holding one entry per CDR3 protein. The sample lists a few hundred thousand distinct CDR3 sequences; about 8.3% were seen once. These same data were also listed under a study on yellow fever vaccine responses in identical twins.

Source material: memory (CD45RO+) T cells sorted from blood. All receptors come from a young woman in good health.

This sequence joins TRBV6-6 and TRBJ1-2, with D possibly TRBD1 on 5 matching bases. Trimming removed 7 bases at V and 6 bases at J, with 15 bases between. This CDR3 is 13 amino acids long. The germline V gene has CDR1 MNHNY and CDR2 SVGAGI (reference sequence). The chain's CDR3 is CASNHGGNDGYTF. The CDR3 region has the DNA TGTGCCAGCAATCACGGGGGAAATGATGGCTACACCTTC.

This clonotype has more than one count but fewer than ten. This chain connects TRBV5-5 to TRBJ1-2; D remains unclear. Deletions cut 0 bases from V and 8 bases from J, with 17 bases between. Germline values: CDR1 SGHKS, CDR2 YYEKEE (reference sequence). This CDR3 spans 15 amino acids. The CDR3: CASSLAWFGALGYTF. DNA of the CDR3: TGTGCCAGCAGCTTGGCCTGGTTCGGCGCTCTCGGCTACACCTTC.

The chain combines TRBV24-1 with TRBJ2-3; unclear D gene. Germline-derived CDR1 and CDR2 are KGHDR and SFDVKD. The CDR3 is 12 residues long. The V end was cut by 7 bases, the J end by 4 bases, with 8 bases between. The CDR3 here is CATRGDADTQYF. The CDR3 DNA sequence: TGTGCCACCAGGGGTGACGCAGATACGCAGTATTTT.

The gene calls are TRBV6-1 and TRBJ2-1; TRBD2 is a possible D gene (6 bases). Germline V gene sequence: CDR1 MNHNS, CDR2 SASEGT. The germline V and J ends were trimmed by 0 bases and 6 bases, with 12 bases remaining between them. The CDR3 contains 15 residues. The CDR3 region has the DNA TGTGCCAGCAGTGAAGCCGGGGGTTCCCCCAATGAGCAGTTCTTC. Translated: CASSEAGGSPNEQFF.

This clonotype was counted only a few times. The chain combines TRBV25-1 with TRBJ1-4, with D possibly matching TRBD1 (6 bases). Germline lookup yields CDR1 MGHDK and CDR2 SYGVNS. Trimming cost V 6 bases and J 12 bases, with 14 bases left between them. CDR3 length: 12 residues. CDR3 residues: CASRGAAQELFF. The CDR3 DNA is TGTGCCAGCAGGGGGGCGGCGCAAGAACTGTTTTTT.

This clonotype showed up many times. The rearrangement links TRBV10-3 to TRBJ2-5, with 7 bases aligning to TRBD2. This CDR3 is 15 amino acids long. V trimming: 10 bases; J trimming: 0 bases; junction bases outside the gene matches: 11. Germline V gene lookup returns CDR1 ENHRY and CDR2 SYGVKD. The CDR3 DNA follows: TGTGCCAGCAGAACCCCCGGGGGGAACCAAGAGACCCAGTACTTC. This translates into CASRTPGGNQETQYF.